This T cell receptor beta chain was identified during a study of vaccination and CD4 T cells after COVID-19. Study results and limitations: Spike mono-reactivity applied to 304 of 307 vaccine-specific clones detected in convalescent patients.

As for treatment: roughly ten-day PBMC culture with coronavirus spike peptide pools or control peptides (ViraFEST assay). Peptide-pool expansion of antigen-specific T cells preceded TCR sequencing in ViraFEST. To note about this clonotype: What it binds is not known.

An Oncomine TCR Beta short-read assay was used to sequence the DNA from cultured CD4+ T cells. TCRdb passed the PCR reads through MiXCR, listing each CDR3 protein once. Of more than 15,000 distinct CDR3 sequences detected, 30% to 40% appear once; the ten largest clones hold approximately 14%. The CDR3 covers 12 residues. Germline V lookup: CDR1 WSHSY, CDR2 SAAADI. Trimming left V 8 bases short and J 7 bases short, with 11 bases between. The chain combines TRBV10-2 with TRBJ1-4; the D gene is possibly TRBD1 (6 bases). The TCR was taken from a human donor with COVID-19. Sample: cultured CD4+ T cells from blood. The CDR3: CASLEGGEKLFF. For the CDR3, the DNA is TGCGCCAGCTTGGAGGGGGGTGAAAAACTGTTTTTT.